This T cell receptor beta chain was found in a study of T cells in localized non-small cell lung cancer. General study results and limits: A single tumor region was sequenced, leaving heterogeneity possible.

The length of the CDR3 is 15 residues. The germline V gene encodes CDR1 LGHNA and CDR2 YNFKEQ. With 3 bases clipped from V and 6 bases from J, the junction kept 11 bases outside the gene matches. The protocol was immunoSEQ multiplex PCR, while the TCRdb copy is restricted to in-frame clones and leaves out a portion. The table records under 95,000 clones, more than 75% of them present only once. This clone showed up just once. The antigen remains undetermined. The sample consisted of peripheral blood, taken before any cancer treatment. This TCR derives from a female donor over 55 with stage I lung adenocarcinoma. The chain uses TRBV4-2 and TRBJ2-7, with 7 bases identical to TRBD2. As DNA, the CDR3 is TGTGCCAGCAGCCAGATTGGTACGCGGGGGTTCGAGCAGTACTTC. This sequence encodes CASSQIGTRGFEQYF.